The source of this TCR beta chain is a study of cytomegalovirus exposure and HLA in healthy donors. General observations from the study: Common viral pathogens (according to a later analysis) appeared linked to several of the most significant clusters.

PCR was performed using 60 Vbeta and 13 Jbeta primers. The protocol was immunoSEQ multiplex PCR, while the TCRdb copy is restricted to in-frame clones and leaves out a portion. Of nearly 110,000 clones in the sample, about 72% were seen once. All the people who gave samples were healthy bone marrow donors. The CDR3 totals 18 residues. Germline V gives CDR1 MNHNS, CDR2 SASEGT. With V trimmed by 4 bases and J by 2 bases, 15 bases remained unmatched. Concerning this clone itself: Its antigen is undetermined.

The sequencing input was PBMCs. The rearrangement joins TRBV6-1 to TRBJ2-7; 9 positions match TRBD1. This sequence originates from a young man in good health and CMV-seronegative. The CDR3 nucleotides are TGTGCCAGCAGTGCTGGGACAGGGAACCCCCTCCTACCCTACGAGCAGTACTTC. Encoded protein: CASSAGTGNPLLPYEQYF.